The subject of this entry is one T cell receptor beta chain. This CDR3 has 19 residues. Germline lookup yields CDR1 LGHNA and CDR2 YSLEER. Trimming took off 0 bases at V and 4 bases at J, with 24 bases between the two ends. The sample belongs to a study of blood T cell repertoires in COVID-19. Profiling relied on immunoSEQ multiplex PCR, and the TCRdb table lists in-frame clones only, not all of them. The sample holds approximately 180,000 clones, roughly 86% seen once. The chain couples TRBV4-3 to TRBJ2-5, with D perhaps TRBD1 (5 bases). This TCR derives from a woman aged 50 to 60 with acute or convalescent COVID-19. The sequencing input was peripheral blood. The CDR3 is CASSQDWIGQGSWVETQYF. CDR3 nucleotide sequence: TGCGCCAGCAGCCAAGATTGGATCGGACAAGGGTCGTGGGTAGAGACCCAGTACTTC.